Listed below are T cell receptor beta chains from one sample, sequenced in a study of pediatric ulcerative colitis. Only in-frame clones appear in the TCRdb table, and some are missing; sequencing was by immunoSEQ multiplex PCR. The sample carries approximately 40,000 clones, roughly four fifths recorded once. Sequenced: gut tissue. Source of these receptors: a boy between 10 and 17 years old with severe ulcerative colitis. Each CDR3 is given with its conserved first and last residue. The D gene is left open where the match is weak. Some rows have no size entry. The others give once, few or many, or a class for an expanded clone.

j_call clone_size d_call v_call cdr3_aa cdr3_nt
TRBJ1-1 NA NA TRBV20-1 CSADRFEAFF TGCAGTGCCGACAGGTTCGAAGCTTTCTTT
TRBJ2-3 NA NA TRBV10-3 CAISESGVVGDTDTQYF TGTGCCATCAGTGAGTCAGGGGTAGTGGGGGACACAGATACGCAGTATTTT
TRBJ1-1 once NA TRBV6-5 CASSPISLGGTEAFF TGTGCCAGCAGCCCCATAAGTCTCGGAGGGACTGAAGCTTTCTTT
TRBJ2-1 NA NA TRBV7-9 CASSGTLSYNEQFF TGTGCCAGCAGCGGGACACTATCCTACAATGAGCAGTTCTTC
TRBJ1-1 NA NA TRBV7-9 CASSLEENTEAFF TGTGCCAGCAGCTTAGAGGAGAACACTGAAGCTTTCTTT
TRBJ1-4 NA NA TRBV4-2 CASSQNRVSGAQGELFF TGTGCCAGCAGCCAGAACAGGGTCAGCGGGGCCCAAGGTGAACTGTTTTTT
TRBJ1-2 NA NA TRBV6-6 CASSYTGYNGYTF TGTGCCAGCAGTTACACAGGGTACAATGGCTACACCTTC
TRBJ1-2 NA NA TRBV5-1 CASSSEQGFGYTF TGCGCCAGCAGCTCCGAACAGGGTTTTGGCTACACCTTC
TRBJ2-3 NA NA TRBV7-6 CASSLIVGDLGTDTQYF TGTGCCAGCAGCTTAATTGTAGGTGACTTGGGCACAGATACGCAGTATTTT
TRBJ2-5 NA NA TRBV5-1 CASSLEQVLIQTQYF TGCGCCAGCAGCTTGGAACAGGTTCTGATACAGACCCAGTACTTC
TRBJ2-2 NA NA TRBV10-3 CAISETSGGASRAGELFF TGTGCCATCAGTGAGACTAGTGGGGGGGCCAGTCGGGCCGGGGAGCTGTTTTTT
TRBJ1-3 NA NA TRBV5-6 CASSLGGVLSGNTIYF TGTGCCAGCAGCTTGGGGGGCGTACTATCTGGAAACACCATATATTTT
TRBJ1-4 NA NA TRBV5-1 CASSLLGPPKEKLFF TGCGCCAGCAGCTTGCTTGGACCGCCTAAGGAAAAACTGTTTTTT
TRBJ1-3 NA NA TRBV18 CASSPSTGNTIYF TGTGCCAGCTCACCTAGCACTGGAAACACCATATATTTT
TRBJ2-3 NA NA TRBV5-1 CASSSGEPTDTQYF TGCGCCAGCAGCTCGGGGGAACCCACAGATACGCAGTATTTT
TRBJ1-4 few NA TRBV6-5 CASSYASATNEKLFF TGTGCCAGCAGTTACGCGAGTGCAACTAATGAAAAACTGTTTTTT
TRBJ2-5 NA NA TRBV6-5 CASQRTAQETQYF TGTGCCAGTCAAAGGACGGCGCAAGAGACCCAGTACTTC
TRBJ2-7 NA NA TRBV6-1 CASSEGWQGLAEQYF TGTGCCAGCAGTGAAGGGTGGCAGGGCCTTGCCGAGCAGTACTTC